Presented here are 30 T cell receptor beta chains from one specimen sequenced in a study of OX40 agonist ivuxolimab in advanced cancers. Only in-frame clones appear in the TCRdb table, and some are missing; sequencing was by immunoSEQ multiplex PCR. The data contain under 40,000 clones, over 60% of them singletons. The specimen comprised CD4+ or CD8+ T cells sorted from blood, sampled in a trial of the OX40 agonist ivuxolimab. The receptors derive from an adult with an advanced solid tumor such as melanoma, head and neck, liver or kidney cancer.

The chain uses TRBV4-1 and TRBJ2-6, with D possibly matching TRBD1 (5 bases). Germline V gives CDR1 MGHRA, CDR2 YSYEKL. The CDR3 loop spans 18 amino acids. Trimming removed 2 bases at V and 0 bases at J, with 14 bases between. The CDR3 DNA reads TGCGCCAGCAGCCAAAGCAGGGCCCTAATCTCTGGGGCCAACGTCCTGACTTTC. This gives the protein CASSQSRALISGANVLTF.

The rearrangement links TRBV2 to TRBJ2-2, with TRBD1 as a possible D gene (6 bases). Per germline, CDR1 SNHLY and CDR2 FYNNEI. Trimming stripped 7 bases from V and 1 base from J, with 16 bases between. The CDR3 extends over 16 amino acids. The CDR3 reads CASTSVKTGNTGELFF. The CDR3 nucleotides read TGTGCCAGCACATCTGTTAAGACAGGGAACACCGGGGAGCTGTTTTTT.

This clone was seen only a few times. The CDR3 here is CASRQQGDTTEAFF. In nucleotides, the CDR3 is TGTGCCAGCAGACAACAGGGAGATACCACTGAAGCTTTCTTT. The genes are TRBV6-6 and TRBJ1-1; maybe TRBD1 (6 bases). Germline lookup yields CDR1 MNHNY and CDR2 SVGAGI (reference sequence). Trimming took off 6 bases at V and 4 bases at J, with 15 bases between the two ends. The CDR3 loop spans 14 amino acids.

CDR3 loop: CAWTGTRTDTQYF. The DNA for the CDR3 is TGTGCCTGGACCGGGACGAGGACAGATACGCAGTATTTT. The genes are TRBV30 and TRBJ2-3; the D call may be TRBD1 or TRBD2 (5 bases each). CDR1 and CDR2 from the germline V gene are GTSNPN and SVGIG (reference sequence). The CDR3 is 13 amino acids. Trimming stripped 4 bases from V and 3 bases from J, with 11 bases between.

The chain is built from TRBV28 and TRBJ1-2, with 8 nucleotides matching TRBD1. Per the germline V gene, CDR1 is MDHEN and CDR2 is SYDVKM. Germline trimming cut 4 bases from V and 5 bases from J; bases unmatched to any gene: 9. The CDR3 loop spans 15 amino acids. The CDR3 here is CASSSSGTGNYGYTF. In DNA, the CDR3 is TGTGCCAGCAGTTCGTCCGGGACAGGAAATTATGGCTACACCTTC.

V and J are TRBV11-2 and TRBJ1-5; D remains ambiguous. There are 13 residues in the CDR3. Germline CDR1 is SGHAT and CDR2 is FQNNGV. Trimming left V 2 bases short and J 0 bases short, with 2 bases between. The CDR3 loop is CASSLYSNQPQHF. In DNA form, the CDR3 reads TGTGCCAGCAGCTTATATAGCAATCAGCCCCAGCATTTT.

This chain uses TRBV19 with TRBJ1-5; D gene uncertain. The ends were cut back, 3 bases at V and 7 bases at J, with 10 bases in the middle. Germline lookup yields CDR1 LNHDA and CDR2 SQIVND (reference sequence). The CDR3 spans 13 residues. This chain's CDR3 is CASSIFSEQPQHF. For the CDR3, the DNA is TGTGCCAGTAGTATTTTTTCCGAACAGCCCCAGCATTTT.

The chain employs TRBV27 and TRBJ1-1; D unclear. Trimming took off 0 bases at V and 1 base at J, with 3 bases between the two ends. The CDR3 spans 13 residues. Germline values: CDR1 MNHEY, CDR2 SMNVEV (reference sequence). CDR3 protein: CASSLSRNTEAFF. The CDR3, as DNA: TGTGCCAGCAGTTTATCGAGGAACACTGAAGCTTTCTTT.

V is TRBV30 and J is TRBJ1-6; 7 nucleotides match TRBD1. The CDR3 sequence is 15 residues long. The ends lost 4 bases at V and 7 bases at J; junction bases unmatched: 10. Germline V gives CDR1 GTSNPN, CDR2 SVGIG (reference sequence). The DNA for the CDR3 is TGTGCCTGGAACTCCCGGGACAGATTCAATTCACCCCTCCACTTT. It translates to CAWNSRDRFNSPLHF.

The chain couples TRBV12-5 to TRBJ1-1; perhaps TRBD1 as D (6 bases). From germline, CDR1 is LGHNT and CDR2 FRNRAP. Trimming left V 7 bases short and J 7 bases short, with 16 bases between. The CDR3 totals 13 residues. The CDR3 DNA follows: TGTGCTAGTGTGCCGGGGACACTAGGTGAAGCTTTCTTT. It encodes CASVPGTLGEAFF.

CDR3: CASSPFQAGEAFF. The DNA of the CDR3 is TGTGCCAGCAGCCCCTTTCAGGCGGGTGAAGCTTTCTTT. V and J are TRBV14 and TRBJ1-1; D gene ambiguous. Germline V gene data show CDR1 as SGHDN and CDR2 as FVKESK. The ends were cut back, 4 bases at V and 7 bases at J, with 13 bases in the middle. This CDR3 has 13 residues.

The table lists this clone with a few counts. The CDR3 loop reads CASSLVGGTEAFF. CDR3 bases: TGTGCCAGCAGCTTAGTAGGGGGAACTGAAGCTTTCTTT. The chain links TRBV11-3 to TRBJ1-1; perhaps TRBD1 as D (6 bases). Trimming left V 1 base short and J 5 bases short, with 8 bases between. The CDR3 consists of 13 residues. Germline V CDR1 and CDR2: SGHNT, YENEEA.

The rearrangement joins TRBV5-1 to TRBJ2-7, with D possibly TRBD2 on 6 matching bases. Looked up from germline, CDR1 is SGHRS and CDR2 is YFSETQ. The germline V and J ends were trimmed by 0 bases and 2 bases, with 15 bases remaining between them. This CDR3 contains 16 residues. DNA for the CDR3: TGCGCCAGCAGCTTGGCCGGGGTTAGCGGTGCCTACGAGCAGTACTTC. Translating gives CASSLAGVSGAYEQYF. Drawing the rest from reference TRBV5-1 and TRBJ2-7, the complete variable domain is KAGVTQTPRYLIKTRGQQVTLSCSPISGHRSVSWYQQTPGQGLQFLFEYFSETQRNKGNFPGRFSGRQFSNSRSEMNVSTLELGDSALYLCASSLAGVSGAYEQYFGPGTRLTVT.

The gene calls are TRBV18 and TRBJ2-1; TRBD2 aligns across 12 bases. This CDR3 has 14 amino acids. With V trimmed by 4 bases and J by 9 bases, 4 bases remained unmatched. CDR1 is KGHSH and CDR2 is LQKENI in the germline V gene. CDR3 nucleotides: TGTGCCAGCTCACTGACTAGCGGGAGCGGTGAGCAGTTCTTC. This translates into CASSLTSGSGEQFF.

V gene TRBV9 combines with J gene TRBJ2-3; 8 bases map to TRBD1. The CDR3 length is 15 residues. Per the germline V gene, CDR1 is SGDLS and CDR2 is YYNGEE. The V and J ends lost 1 base and 0 bases, in that order; junction bases with no gene match: 1. The CDR3 DNA sequence: TGTGCCAGCAGCGTAACAGGGGGGAGCACAGATACGCAGTATTTT. Translated: CASSVTGGSTDTQYF.

The V call is TRBV21-1, the J call TRBJ1-4; TRBD1, the table's D call, lacks a check against the DNA. TRBV21-1 constitutes a pseudogene. The CDR3 spans 17 residues. The CDR3 sequence: CASSSRSWSSGNEKLFF. In nucleotides, the CDR3 is TGTGCCAGCAGCTCCCGCTCCTGGTCTTCAGGAAATGAAAAACTGTTTTTT.

This chain uses TRBV7-2 with TRBJ1-4, with a weak D call TRBD1 (5 bases). V lost 5 bases and J lost 3, with 13 bases in between. The CDR3 is 15 amino acids. Germline lookup yields CDR1 SGHTA and CDR2 FQGNSA. The CDR3 sequence is CASSAQGSANEKLFF. Here the CDR3 DNA reads TGTGCCAGCAGCGCTCAGGGATCAGCTAATGAAAAACTGTTTTTT.

The chain is built from TRBV15 and TRBJ2-5, with 11 bases identical to TRBD2. V shed 3 bases and J 5 bases; nucleotides not matched to a gene: 8. The CDR3 length is 16 residues. Looked up from germline, CDR1 is LNHNV and CDR2 is YYDKDF (reference sequence). DNA of the CDR3: TGTGCCACCAGCAGGATACTAGCGGGAGCCCGGGAGACCCAGTACTTC. Residues: CATSRILAGARETQYF.

The genes are TRBV28 and TRBJ2-7, with 11 bases identical to TRBD1. J gave up 2 bases and V 3 bases, and 9 bases lay outside the gene matches. Per germline, CDR1 MDHEN and CDR2 SYDVKM. This CDR3 is 17 amino acids long. CDR3 amino acids: CASSLNRGTGGTYEQYF. CDR3 DNA sequence: TGTGCCAGCAGTTTGAACCGGGGGACAGGGGGTACCTACGAGCAGTACTTC.

This clone appeared once. This chain links TRBV7-3 with TRBJ1-1; 8 bases fit TRBD1. Trimming took 5 bases from V and 8 from J; bases not matched to a gene: 7. The CDR3 runs to 13 residues. The germline gives CDR1 SGHTA, CDR2 FQGTGA. CDR3 DNA: TGTGCCAGCAGCCCGGACAGACAGGGGGAAGCTTTCTTT. Residues: CASSPDRQGEAFF.

This chain links TRBV5-1 with TRBJ2-5, with D possibly called TRBD1 or TRBD2 (6 bases each). V was cut by 3 bases and J by 5 bases, with 14 bases left in between. Germline-derived CDR1 and CDR2 are SGHRS and YFSETQ. CDR3 length: 14 residues. This CDR3 is CASSWGAGLETQYF. CDR3 bases: TGCGCCAGCAGCTGGGGGGCCGGGCTCGAGACCCAGTACTTC.

The gene calls are TRBV28 and TRBJ2-2; tentative D call: TRBD2 (5 bases). Per the germline V gene, CDR1 is MDHEN and CDR2 is SYDVKM. The CDR3 is 13 residues long. Trimming removed 8 bases from V and 5 bases from J, with 12 bases in between. Here the CDR3 reads CASVEGLTGELFF. The CDR3 nucleotides read TGTGCCAGCGTCGAGGGTTTGACCGGGGAGCTGTTTTTT.

The chain is built from TRBV19 and TRBJ2-7; D is perhaps TRBD1 (5 bases). Germline CDR1 and CDR2: LNHDA and SQIVND (reference sequence). There are 14 residues in the CDR3. Trimming pared 7 bases from V and 6 bases from J, leaving 19 bases between. CDR3 sequence: CASTPWAGSGEQYF. CDR3 bases: TGTGCCAGTACCCCATGGGCAGGGTCCGGCGAGCAGTACTTC.

V and J are TRBV30 and TRBJ1-3; 7 nucleotides line up with TRBD1. The CDR3 has 15 amino acids. In germline, CDR1 is GTSNPN, CDR2 SVGIG (reference sequence). With V trimmed by 2 bases and J by 0 bases, 4 bases remained unmatched. The CDR3, as DNA: TGTGCCTGGAGTATATCAGGGGGCTCTGGAAACACCATATATTTT. Its protein product is CAWSISGGSGNTIYF.

The genes are TRBV29-1 and TRBJ1-2; a possible D gene is TRBD1 (6 bases). The length of the CDR3 is 11 residues. Between the trimmed V and J ends, which lost 7 bases and 7 bases, there was a span of 13 bases. Germline-derived CDR1 and CDR2 are SQVTM and ANQGSEA. CDR3 in amino acids: CSAWGQLGYTF. The DNA for the CDR3 is TGCAGCGCCTGGGGGCAACTTGGCTACACCTTC.

This clone was seen more than once but under ten times. V is TRBV28 and J is TRBJ1-1; D gene unclear. Trimming took 6 bases from V and 0 from J, leaving 11 bases between them. Germline V lookup: CDR1 MDHEN, CDR2 SYDVKM. The CDR3 has 14 residues. The CDR3 sequence: CASSLSILNTEAFF. The CDR3 nucleotides read TGTGCCAGCAGCCTGTCGATTCTGAACACTGAAGCTTTCTTT.

The J gene is TRBJ2-5, the V gene TRBV6-6; D call uncertain. The V gene lost 0 bases and the J gene lost 5 bases, with 13 bases spanning the gap. The length of the CDR3 is 15 residues. Germline CDR1 reads MNHNY; CDR2 reads SVGAGI (reference sequence). DNA of the CDR3: TGTGCCAGCAGTTACTCTCCCGGGCTGACGGAGACCCAGTACTTC. It yields the protein CASSYSPGLTETQYF.

The J gene is TRBJ1-1, the V gene TRBV4-2; TRBD1 agrees at 9 bases. The CDR3 runs to 16 residues. Trimming took 0 bases from V and 5 from J; bases not matched to a gene: 7. Germline values: CDR1 LGHNA, CDR2 YNFKEQ. CDR3 region: CASSQDRRTGETEAFF. In DNA form, the CDR3 reads TGTGCCAGCAGCCAAGATCGAAGGACAGGGGAGACTGAAGCTTTCTTT.

This clone rates as medium-sized (0.01 to 0.1%). The chain links TRBV6-5 to TRBJ2-7; D is possibly TRBD2 (5 bases). V lost 6 bases to trimming and J lost 0 bases, with 9 bases between them. The CDR3 has 13 amino acids. Germline values: CDR1 MNHEY, CDR2 SVGAGI. The CDR3 sequence is CASSRLFSYEQYF. The CDR3 nucleotides read TGTGCCAGCAGCCGACTATTCTCCTACGAGCAGTACTTC.

This clone was counted a few times. The chain carries TRBV5-1 and TRBJ2-7; D is undetermined. V lost 0 bases to trimming and J lost 2 bases, with 12 bases between them. This CDR3 contains 15 residues. Germline V gives CDR1 SGHRS, CDR2 YFSETQ. The CDR3 nucleotides read TGCGCCAGCAGCTTGGAGAAGGGTGGCACCTACGAGCAGTACTTC. Amino acids: CASSLEKGGTYEQYF.